Reported below is one T cell receptor (beta chain). The germline V and J ends were trimmed by 5 bases and 3 bases, with 13 bases remaining between them. The CDR3 contains 15 residues. Germline V gene sequence: CDR1 SGHTA, CDR2 FQGNSA. The data were taken from a study of blood T cell repertoires in COVID-19. The wider study: Acute-phase and convalescent COVID-19 samples originated in the United States, Italy and Spain. PBMCs, B-cell-depleted T cells, or T cells provided the cDNA or gDNA that made up the material.

In the authors' methods: Researchers report that nucleated cell counts were estimated from reference gene primer amplification. Here immunoSEQ multiplex PCR was the method, and the copy in TCRdb shows in-frame clones only, minus some. V and J calls and clone size follow that table, whereas D and trimming were derived from the DNA. The sample shows 250,000 to 350,000 clones, 85% of them seen only once. The chain is built from TRBV7-2 and TRBJ2-2; a possible D gene is TRBD2 (6 bases). The clonotype was recovered from a woman aged 45-60 years with active or convalescent COVID-19. Sequenced input: peripheral blood. The CDR3 spells CASSKAGGYTGELFF. In DNA, the CDR3 is TGTGCCAGCAGCAAAGCGGGCGGATACACCGGGGAGCTGTTTTTT.